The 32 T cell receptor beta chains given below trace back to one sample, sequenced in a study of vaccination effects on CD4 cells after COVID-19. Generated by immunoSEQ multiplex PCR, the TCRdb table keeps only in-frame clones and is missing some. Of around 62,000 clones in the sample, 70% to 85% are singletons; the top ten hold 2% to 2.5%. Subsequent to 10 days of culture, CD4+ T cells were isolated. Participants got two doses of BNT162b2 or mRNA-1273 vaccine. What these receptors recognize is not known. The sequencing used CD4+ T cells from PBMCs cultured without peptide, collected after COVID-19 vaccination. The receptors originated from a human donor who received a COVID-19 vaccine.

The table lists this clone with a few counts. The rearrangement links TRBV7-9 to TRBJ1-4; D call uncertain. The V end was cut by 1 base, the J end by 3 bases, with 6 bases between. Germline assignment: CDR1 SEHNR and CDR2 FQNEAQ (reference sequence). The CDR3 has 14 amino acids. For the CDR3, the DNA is TGTGCCAGCAGCTTAGGGGTGGCTAATGAAAAACTGTTTTTT. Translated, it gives CASSLGVANEKLFF. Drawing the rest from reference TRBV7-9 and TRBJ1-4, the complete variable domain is DTGVSQNPRHKITKRGQNVTFRCDPISEHNRLYWYRQTLGQGPEFLTYFQNEAQLEKSRLLSDRFSAERPKGSFSTLEIQRTEQGDSAMYLCASSLGVANEKLFFGSGTQLSVL.

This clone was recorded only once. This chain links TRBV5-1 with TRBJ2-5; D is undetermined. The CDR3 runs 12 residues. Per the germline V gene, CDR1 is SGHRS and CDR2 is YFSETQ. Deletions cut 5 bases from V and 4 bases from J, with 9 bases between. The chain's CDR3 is CASSRALETQYF. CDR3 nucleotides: TGCGCCAGCAGTCGTGCACTAGAGACCCAGTACTTC.

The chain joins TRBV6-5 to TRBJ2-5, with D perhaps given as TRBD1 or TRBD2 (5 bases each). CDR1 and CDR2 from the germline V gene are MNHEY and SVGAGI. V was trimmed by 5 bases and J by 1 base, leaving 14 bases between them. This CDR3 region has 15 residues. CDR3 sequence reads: CASSPPGRSQETQYF. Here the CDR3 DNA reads TGTGCCAGCAGTCCGCCGGGACGTTCCCAAGAGACCCAGTACTTC.

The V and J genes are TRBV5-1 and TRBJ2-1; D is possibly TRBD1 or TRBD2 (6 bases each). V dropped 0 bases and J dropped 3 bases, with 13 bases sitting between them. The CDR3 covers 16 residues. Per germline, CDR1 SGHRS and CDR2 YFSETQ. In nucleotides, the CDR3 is TGCGCCAGCAGCTTGGATCCCGGGGGCGACTACAATGAGCAGTTCTTC. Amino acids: CASSLDPGGDYNEQFF. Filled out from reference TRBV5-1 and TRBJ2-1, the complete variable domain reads KAGVTQTPRYLIKTRGQQVTLSCSPISGHRSVSWYQQTPGQGLQFLFEYFSETQRNKGNFPGRFSGRQFSNSRSEMNVSTLELGDSALYLCASSLDPGGDYNEQFFGPGTRLTVL.

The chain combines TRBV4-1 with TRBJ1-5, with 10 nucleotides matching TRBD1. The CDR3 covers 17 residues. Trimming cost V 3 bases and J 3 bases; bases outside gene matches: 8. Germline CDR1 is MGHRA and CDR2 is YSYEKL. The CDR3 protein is CASSHTGTGAFNQPQHF. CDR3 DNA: TGCGCCAGCAGCCATACCGGGACAGGGGCCTTCAATCAGCCCCAGCATTTT.

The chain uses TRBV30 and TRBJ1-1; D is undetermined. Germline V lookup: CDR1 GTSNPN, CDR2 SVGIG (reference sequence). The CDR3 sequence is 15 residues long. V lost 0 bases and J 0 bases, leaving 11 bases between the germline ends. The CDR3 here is CAWSVLGHMNTEAFF. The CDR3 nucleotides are TGTGCCTGGAGTGTATTAGGGCACATGAACACTGAAGCTTTCTTT.

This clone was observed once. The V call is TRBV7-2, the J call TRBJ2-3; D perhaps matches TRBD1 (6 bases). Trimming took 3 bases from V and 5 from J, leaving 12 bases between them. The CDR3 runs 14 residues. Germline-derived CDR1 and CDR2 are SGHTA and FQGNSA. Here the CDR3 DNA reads TGTGCCAGCAGCTTGGCTGGGGGCCGAGATACGCAGTATTTT. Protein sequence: CASSLAGGRDTQYF.

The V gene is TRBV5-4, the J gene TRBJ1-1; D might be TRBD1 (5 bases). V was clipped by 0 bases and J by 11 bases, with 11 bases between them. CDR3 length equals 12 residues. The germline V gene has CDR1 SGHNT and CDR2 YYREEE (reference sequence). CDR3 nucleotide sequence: TGTGCCAGCAGCTTGGATGAGGGGTTTGCTTTCTTT. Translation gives CASSLDEGFAFF.

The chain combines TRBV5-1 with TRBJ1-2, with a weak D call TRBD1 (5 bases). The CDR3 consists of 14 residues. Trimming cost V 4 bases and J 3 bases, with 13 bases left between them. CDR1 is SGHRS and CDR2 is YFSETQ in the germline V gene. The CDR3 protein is CASSPGRVDYGYTF. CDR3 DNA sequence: TGCGCCAGCAGCCCCGGCAGGGTTGACTATGGCTACACCTTC.

CDR3 amino acids: CASSLWQGWETQYF. CDR3 DNA: TGTGCCAGCAGCTTGTGGCAGGGGTGGGAGACCCAGTACTTC. This chain links TRBV5-4 with TRBJ2-5; possible D gene TRBD1, 6 bases. The CDR3 is 14 residues long. V was trimmed by 1 base and J by 5 bases, leaving 12 bases between them. Germline-derived CDR1 and CDR2 are SGHNT and YYREEE (reference sequence).

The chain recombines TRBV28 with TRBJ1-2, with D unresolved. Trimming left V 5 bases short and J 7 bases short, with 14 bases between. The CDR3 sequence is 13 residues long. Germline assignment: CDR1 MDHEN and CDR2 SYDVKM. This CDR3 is CASSPQGWRGYTF. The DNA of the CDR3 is TGTGCCAGCAGTCCTCAAGGGTGGCGTGGCTACACCTTC.

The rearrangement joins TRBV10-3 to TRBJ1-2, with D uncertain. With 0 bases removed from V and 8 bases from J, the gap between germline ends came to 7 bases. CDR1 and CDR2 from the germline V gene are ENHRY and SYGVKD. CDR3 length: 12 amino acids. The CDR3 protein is CAISESKLGYTF. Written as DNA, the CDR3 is TGTGCCATCAGTGAGTCGAAACTGGGCTACACCTTC.

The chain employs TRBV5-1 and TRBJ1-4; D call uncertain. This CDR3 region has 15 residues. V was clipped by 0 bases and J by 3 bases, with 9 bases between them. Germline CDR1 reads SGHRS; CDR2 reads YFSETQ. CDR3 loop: CASSLEGLANEKLFF. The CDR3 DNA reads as TGCGCCAGCAGCTTGGAAGGGTTGGCTAATGAAAAACTGTTTTTT.

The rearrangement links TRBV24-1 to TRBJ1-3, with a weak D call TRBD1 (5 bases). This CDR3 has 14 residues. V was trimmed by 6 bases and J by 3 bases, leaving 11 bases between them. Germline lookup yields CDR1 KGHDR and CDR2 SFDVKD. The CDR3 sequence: CATSTSRGGNTIYF. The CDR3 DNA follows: TGTGCCACCAGTACCTCTAGGGGTGGAAACACCATATATTTT.

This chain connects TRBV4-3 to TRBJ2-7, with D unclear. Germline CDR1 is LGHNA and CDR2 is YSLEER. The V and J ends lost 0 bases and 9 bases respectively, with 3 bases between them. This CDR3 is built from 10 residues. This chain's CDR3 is CASSQDGQYV. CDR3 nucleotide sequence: TGCGCCAGCAGCCAAGACGGGCAGTACGTC.

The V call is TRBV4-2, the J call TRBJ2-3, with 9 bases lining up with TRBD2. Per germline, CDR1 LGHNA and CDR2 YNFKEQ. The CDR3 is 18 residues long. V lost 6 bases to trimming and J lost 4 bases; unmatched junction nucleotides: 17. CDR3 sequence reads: CASSHIGGSGGFADTQYF. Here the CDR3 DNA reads TGTGCCAGCAGTCATATAGGGGGTAGCGGGGGTTTTGCAGATACGCAGTATTTT.

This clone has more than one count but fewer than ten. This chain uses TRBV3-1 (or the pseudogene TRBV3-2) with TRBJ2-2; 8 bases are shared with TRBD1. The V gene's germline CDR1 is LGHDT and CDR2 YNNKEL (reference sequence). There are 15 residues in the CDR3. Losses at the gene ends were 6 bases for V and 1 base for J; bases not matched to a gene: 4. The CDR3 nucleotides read TGTGCCAGCAGTCACAGGGGGAAGAACACCGGGGAGCTGTTTTTT. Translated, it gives CASSHRGKNTGELFF.

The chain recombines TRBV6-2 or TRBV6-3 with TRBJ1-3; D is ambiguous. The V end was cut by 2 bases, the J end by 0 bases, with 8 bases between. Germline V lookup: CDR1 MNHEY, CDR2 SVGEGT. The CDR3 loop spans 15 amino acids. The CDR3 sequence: CASSYEPGSGNTIYF. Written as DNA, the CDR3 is TGTGCCAGCAGTTACGAGCCAGGCTCTGGAAACACCATATATTTT.

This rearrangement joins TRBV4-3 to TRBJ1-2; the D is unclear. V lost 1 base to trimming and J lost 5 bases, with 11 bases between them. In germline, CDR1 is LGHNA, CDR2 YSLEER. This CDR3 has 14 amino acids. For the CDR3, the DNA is TGCGCCAGCAGCCAAGGAACCCGAAGGTATGGCTACACCTTC. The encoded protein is CASSQGTRRYGYTF.

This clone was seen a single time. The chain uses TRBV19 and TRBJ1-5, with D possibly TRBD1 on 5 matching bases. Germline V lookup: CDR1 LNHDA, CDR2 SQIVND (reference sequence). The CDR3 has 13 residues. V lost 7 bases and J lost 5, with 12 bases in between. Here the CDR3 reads CASMRDGYQPQHF. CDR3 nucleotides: TGTGCCAGTATGAGGGACGGATATCAGCCCCAGCATTTT.

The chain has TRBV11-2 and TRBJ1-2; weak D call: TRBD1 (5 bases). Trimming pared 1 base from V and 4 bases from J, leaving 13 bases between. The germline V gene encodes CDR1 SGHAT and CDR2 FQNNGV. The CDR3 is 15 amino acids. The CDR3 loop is CASSLAQGLSYGYTF. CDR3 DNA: TGTGCCAGCAGCTTAGCGCAGGGACTTAGCTATGGCTACACCTTC. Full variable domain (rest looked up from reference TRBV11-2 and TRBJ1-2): EAGVAQSPRYKIIEKRQSVAFWCNPISGHATLYWYQQILGQGPKLLIQFQNNGVVDDSQLPKDRFSAERLKGVDSTLKIQPAKLEDSAVYLCASSLAQGLSYGYTFGSGTRLTVV.

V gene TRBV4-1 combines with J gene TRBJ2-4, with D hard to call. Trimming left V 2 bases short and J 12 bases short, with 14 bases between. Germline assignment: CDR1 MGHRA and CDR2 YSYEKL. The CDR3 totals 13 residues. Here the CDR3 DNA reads TGCGCCAGCAGCCAACCGCCCGCCCCAACTCAGTACTTC. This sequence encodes CASSQPPAPTQYF.

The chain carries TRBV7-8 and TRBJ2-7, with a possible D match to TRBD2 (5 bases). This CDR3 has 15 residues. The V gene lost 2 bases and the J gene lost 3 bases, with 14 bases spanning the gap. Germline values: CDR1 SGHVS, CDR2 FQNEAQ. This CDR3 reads CASSLSSWRNYEQYV. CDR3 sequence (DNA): TGTGCCAGCAGCTTATCCTCGTGGAGGAACTACGAGCAGTACGTC.

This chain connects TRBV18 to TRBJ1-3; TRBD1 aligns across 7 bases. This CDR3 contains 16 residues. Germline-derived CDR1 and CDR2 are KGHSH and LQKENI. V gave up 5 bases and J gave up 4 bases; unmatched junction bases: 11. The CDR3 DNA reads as TGTGCCAGCTCAGCCTCCGGGACAGTCACAGGAAACACCATATATTTT. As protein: CASSASGTVTGNTIYF.

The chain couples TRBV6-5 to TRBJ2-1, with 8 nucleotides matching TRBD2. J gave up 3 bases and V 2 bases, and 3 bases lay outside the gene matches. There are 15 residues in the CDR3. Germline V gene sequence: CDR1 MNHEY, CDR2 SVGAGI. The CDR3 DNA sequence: TGTGCCAGCAGTTACCAGCGGGGGTACTACAATGAGCAGTTCTTC. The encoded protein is CASSYQRGYYNEQFF.

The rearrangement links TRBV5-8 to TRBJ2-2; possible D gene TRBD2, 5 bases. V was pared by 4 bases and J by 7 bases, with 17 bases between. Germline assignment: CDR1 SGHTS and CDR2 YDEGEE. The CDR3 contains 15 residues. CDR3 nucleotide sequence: TGTGCCAGCAGCCCTTGGACGAGGGCTGGCGGGGAGCTGTTTTTT. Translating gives CASSPWTRAGGELFF.

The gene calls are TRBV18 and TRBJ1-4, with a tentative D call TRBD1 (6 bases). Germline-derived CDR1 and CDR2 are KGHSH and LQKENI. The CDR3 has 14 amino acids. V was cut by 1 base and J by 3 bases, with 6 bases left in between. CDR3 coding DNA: TGTGCCAGCTCACCACAGGGGGCTAATGAAAAACTGTTTTTT. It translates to CASSPQGANEKLFF.

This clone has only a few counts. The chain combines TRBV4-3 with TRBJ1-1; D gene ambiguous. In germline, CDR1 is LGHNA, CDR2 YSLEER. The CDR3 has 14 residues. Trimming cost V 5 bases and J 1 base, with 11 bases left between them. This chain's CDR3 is CASSFISRNTEAFF. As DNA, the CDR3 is TGCGCCAGCAGCTTCATCTCTCGGAACACTGAAGCTTTCTTT.

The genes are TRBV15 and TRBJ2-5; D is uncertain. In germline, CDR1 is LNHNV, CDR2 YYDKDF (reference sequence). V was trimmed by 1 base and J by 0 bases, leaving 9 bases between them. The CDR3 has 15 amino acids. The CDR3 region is CATSRVDGNQETQYF. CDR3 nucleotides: TGTGCCACCAGCAGAGTGGACGGAAACCAAGAGACCCAGTACTTC.

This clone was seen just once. CDR3 protein: CASSPGGSRGGANVLTF. As DNA, the CDR3 is TGTGCCAGCAGCCCCGGAGGATCCAGAGGGGGGGCCAACGTCCTGACTTTC. The chain is built from TRBV5-5 and TRBJ2-6; possibly TRBD2 for D (5 bases). Trimming left V 4 bases short and J 4 bases short, with 18 bases between. Germline assignment: CDR1 SGHKS and CDR2 YYEKEE (reference sequence). This CDR3 is built from 17 residues.

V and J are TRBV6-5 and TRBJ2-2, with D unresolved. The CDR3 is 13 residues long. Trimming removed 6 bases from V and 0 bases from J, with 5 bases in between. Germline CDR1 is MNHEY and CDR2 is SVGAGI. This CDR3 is CASRTANTGELFF. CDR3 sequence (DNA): TGTGCCAGCAGGACGGCGAACACCGGGGAGCTGTTTTTT.

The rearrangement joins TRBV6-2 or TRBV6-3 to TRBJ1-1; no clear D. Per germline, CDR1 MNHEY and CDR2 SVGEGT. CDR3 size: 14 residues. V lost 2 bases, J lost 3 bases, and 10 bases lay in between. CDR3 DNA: TGTGCCAGCAGTTACGGGGTCGGATACACTGAAGCTTTCTTT. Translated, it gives CASSYGVGYTEAFF.